This T cell receptor beta chain comes out of a study of blood T cell repertoires in COVID-19. Study-wide context: There were acute and convalescent COVID-19 samples, and they came from the United States, Italy and Spain. In each case, the material was cDNA or gDNA derived from T cells, B-cell-depleted T cells, or PBMCs.

How the authors handled the data: Counts of nucleated cells, estimated from reference gene primer amplification, were obtained. Sequenced by immunoSEQ multiplex PCR; TCRdb stores in-frame clones only, minus some. V and J calls and clone size are those listed in that table; D and trimming were worked out from the DNA. This sample has about 99,000 clones, with less than 90% found just once. The germline gives CDR1 MNHEY, CDR2 SMNVEV (reference sequence). Unmatched junction bases numbered 14, after V lost 6 bases and J lost 5 bases. This CDR3 is built from 16 residues. The sample taken for sequencing was peripheral blood. The chain uses TRBV27 and TRBJ1-2, with 8 positions matching TRBD1. The clonotype was recovered from a man in his 70s with active or convalescent COVID-19. CDR3 nucleotides: TGTGCCAGCAGAAAGTTTGGGGCGACAGGGGTTTATGGCTACACCTTC. Its protein product is CASRKFGATGVYGYTF.